This is a list of T cell receptor beta chains from one sample in a study of shared clonotypes between healthy human individuals. This table comes from immunoSEQ multiplex PCR, and its TCRdb copy is limited to in-frame clones, with some not included. The data show 2.3 million or so clones, more than 80% seen once. Source material: naive CD4+ T cells from PBMCs. The receptors derive from a man younger than 35 in good health. Some clones in this sample may be carry-over from other donors' samples. Both conserved end residues are part of each CDR3. D genes are given only for firm matches. Clone size is given for some rows only: seen once, a few or many times, or a class if the clone is expanded.

TRBJ1-2 TRBV30 NA NA CAWTGGSNYGYTF TGTGCCTGGACCGGAGGGAGCAACTATGGCTACACCTTC
TRBJ1-1 TRBV9 NA NA CASRSGTNTEAFF TGTGCCAGCAGGTCGGGGACGAACACTGAAGCTTTCTTT
TRBJ2-3 TRBV28 NA NA CASSFITDTQYF TGTGCCAGCAGTTTTATCACAGATACGCAGTATTTT
TRBJ1-5 TRBV28 TRBD1 NA CASSLGQNQPQHF TGTGCCAGCAGCCTGGGACAGAATCAGCCCCAGCATTTT
TRBJ1-1 TRBV5-8 TRBD1 NA CASSRRRDRWMNTEAFF TGTGCCAGCAGCCGCCGCCGGGACAGGTGGATGAACACTGAAGCTTTCTTT
TRBJ2-2 TRBV5-1 NA NA CASSDLRERATGELFF TGCGCCAGCAGCGACCTTCGTGAGAGGGCCACCGGGGAGCTGTTTTTT
TRBJ2-5 TRBV6-6 NA NA CASQRGGNAETQYF TGTGCCAGCCAAAGAGGGGGTAACGCGGAGACCCAGTACTTC
TRBJ1-1 TRBV6-5 NA once CASSFSVRGNTEAFF TGTGCCAGCAGTTTCTCCGTTAGGGGGAACACTGAAGCTTTCTTT
TRBJ1-5 TRBV19 NA NA CASSMGRGSNQPQHF TGTGCCAGTAGTATGGGCAGGGGTAGCAATCAGCCCCAGCATTTT
TRBJ1-1 TRBV28 NA NA CASSIVGKAFF TGTGCCAGCAGTATAGTCGGTAAAGCTTTCTTT
TRBJ1-5 TRBV28 NA NA CASSALPTVQPQHF TGTGCCAGCAGTGCCCTCCCGACTGTTCAGCCCCAGCATTTT